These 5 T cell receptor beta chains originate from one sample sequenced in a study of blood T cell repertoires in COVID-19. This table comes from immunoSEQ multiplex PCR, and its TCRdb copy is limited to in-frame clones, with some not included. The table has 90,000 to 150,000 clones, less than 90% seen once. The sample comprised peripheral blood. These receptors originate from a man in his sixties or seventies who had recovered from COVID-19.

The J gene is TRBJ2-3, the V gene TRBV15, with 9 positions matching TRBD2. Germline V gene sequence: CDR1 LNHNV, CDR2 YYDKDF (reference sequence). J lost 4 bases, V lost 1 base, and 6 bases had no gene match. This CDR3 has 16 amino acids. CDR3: CATSRGIAGAADTQYF. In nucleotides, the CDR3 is TGTGCCACCAGCAGAGGGATAGCGGGAGCAGCAGATACGCAGTATTTT.

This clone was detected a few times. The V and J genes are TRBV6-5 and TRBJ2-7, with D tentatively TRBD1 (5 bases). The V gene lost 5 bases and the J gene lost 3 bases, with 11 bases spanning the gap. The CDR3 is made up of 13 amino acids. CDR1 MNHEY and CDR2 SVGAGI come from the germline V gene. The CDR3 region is CASSQGPNYEQYF. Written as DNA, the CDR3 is TGTGCCAGCAGTCAGGGTCCTAACTACGAGCAGTACTTC.

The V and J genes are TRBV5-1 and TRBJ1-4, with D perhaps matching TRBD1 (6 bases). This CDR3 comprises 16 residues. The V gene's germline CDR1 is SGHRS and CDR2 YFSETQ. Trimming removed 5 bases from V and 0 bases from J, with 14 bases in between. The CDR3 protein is CASRRGGHTTNEKLFF. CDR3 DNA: TGCGCCAGCAGAAGGGGGGGGCACACAACTAATGAAAAACTGTTTTTT.

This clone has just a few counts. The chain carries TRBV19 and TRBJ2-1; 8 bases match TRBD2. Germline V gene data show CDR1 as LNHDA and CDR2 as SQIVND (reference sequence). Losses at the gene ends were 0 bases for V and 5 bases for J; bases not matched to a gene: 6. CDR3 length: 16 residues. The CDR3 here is CASSIDPGGPDNEQFF. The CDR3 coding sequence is TGTGCCAGTAGTATAGATCCGGGAGGGCCAGACAATGAGCAGTTCTTC.

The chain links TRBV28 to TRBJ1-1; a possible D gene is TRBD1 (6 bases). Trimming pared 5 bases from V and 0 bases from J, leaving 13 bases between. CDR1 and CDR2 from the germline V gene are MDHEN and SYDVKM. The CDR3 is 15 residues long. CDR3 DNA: TGTGCCAGCAGTCGGGCGGGGGCAATGAACACTGAAGCTTTCTTT. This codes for CASSRAGAMNTEAFF.